The 27 T cell receptor beta chains listed next were all sequenced from one sample in a study of blood T cell repertoires in COVID-19. Assay: immunoSEQ multiplex PCR; the TCRdb copy retains only in-frame clones and omits some. This table has 100,000 to 150,000 clones, roughly 79% appearing once. Sequences were obtained from peripheral blood. These receptors were obtained from a man aged 65 to 85 with acute or convalescent COVID-19.

V usage is TRBV11-3 and J usage is TRBJ1-1, with D unresolved. The CDR3 runs 13 residues. The V and J ends lost 8 bases and 1 base respectively, with 11 bases between them. Per the germline V gene, CDR1 is SGHNT and CDR2 is YENEEA. CDR3 sequence (DNA): TGTGCCAGCCATGAGGGTCGGAACACTGAAGCTTTCTTT. Translated: CASHEGRNTEAFF.

The chain uses TRBV10-3 and TRBJ1-1; D remains unclear. CDR3 length: 13 residues. The germline gives CDR1 ENHRY, CDR2 SYGVKD. V lost 1 base, J lost 4 bases, and 7 bases lay in between. CDR3 in DNA: TGTGCCATCAGTGAGTGGGAGGGCACTGAAGCTTTCTTT. As protein: CAISEWEGTEAFF.

The V and J genes are TRBV3-1 (or the pseudogene TRBV3-2) and TRBJ1-2; D possibly corresponds to TRBD1 (5 bases). Germline V gene data show CDR1 as LGHDT and CDR2 as YNNKEL (reference sequence). CDR3 length: 15 residues. V lost 4 bases and J lost 7, with 19 bases in between. In DNA form, the CDR3 reads TGTGCCAGCAGCCCCTACAGCAGGACACCGGGTGGCTACACCTTC. This gives the protein CASSPYSRTPGGYTF.

The chain carries TRBV6-6 and TRBJ1-5; 7 positions agree with TRBD1. Germline V lookup: CDR1 MNHNY, CDR2 SVGAGI (reference sequence). The CDR3 contains 14 residues. Trimming cost V 10 bases and J 2 bases; bases outside gene matches: 8. Here the CDR3 DNA reads TGTGCCACCGCAGGGGGTGGCGGCAATCAGCCCCAGCATTTT. Translation: CATAGGGGNQPQHF.

The chain couples TRBV7-2 to TRBJ1-1; a weak D match, TRBD1 (5 bases). From germline, CDR1 is SGHTA and CDR2 FQGNSA. V was pared by 0 bases and J by 8 bases, with 10 bases between. CDR3 length equals 13 residues. Here the CDR3 reads CASSLAEAGEAFF. CDR3 sequence (DNA): TGTGCCAGCAGCTTAGCGGAAGCAGGGGAAGCTTTCTTT. Variable domain in full (rest from reference TRBV7-2 and TRBJ1-1): GAGVSQSPSNKVTEKGKDVELRCDPISGHTALYWYRQSLGQGLEFLIYFQGNSAPDKSGLPSDRFSAERTGGSVSTLTIQRTQQEDSAVYLCASSLAEAGEAFFGQGTRLTVV.

CDR3 coding DNA: TGCGCCAGCAGCTTGAGGGGGACGGGACAGGGTACAGATACGCAGTATTTT. Encoded protein: CASSLRGTGQGTDTQYF. V gene TRBV5-1 combines with J gene TRBJ2-3; 9 nucleotides match TRBD1. The CDR3 contains 17 residues. Germline CDR1 SGHRS, CDR2 YFSETQ. J was trimmed by 3 bases and V by 1 base; bases with no gene match: 9.

The chain recombines TRBV25-1 with TRBJ2-2; 8 bases are a match to TRBD1. There are 16 residues in the CDR3. V lost 3 bases and J lost 4; bases outside the gene matches: 7. CDR1 MGHDK and CDR2 SYGVNS come from the germline V gene. In DNA, the CDR3 is TGTGCCAGCAGTGACCCCAGGGGGCTTGGCACCGGGGAGCTGTTTTTT. Amino acids: CASSDPRGLGTGELFF.

The V gene is TRBV19, the J gene TRBJ1-2; 7 nucleotides line up with TRBD1. The V gene's germline CDR1 is LNHDA and CDR2 SQIVND (reference sequence). The CDR3 is made up of 14 amino acids. The V segment lost 2 bases and the J segment 1 base; nucleotides outside the gene matches: 1. In nucleotides, the CDR3 is TGTGCCAGTAGTATAACAGGGGTTAACTATGGCTACACCTTC. Translating gives CASSITGVNYGYTF.

The chain has TRBV5-4 and TRBJ2-4; 11 nucleotides align to TRBD2. Germline-derived CDR1 and CDR2 are SGHNT and YYREEE (reference sequence). V lost 4 bases and J lost 2; bases outside the gene matches: 5. This CDR3 is built from 16 residues. CDR3 DNA sequence: TGTGCCAGCAGCCCTAGCGGGGGGTCGACCAAAAACATTCAGTACTTC. Its protein is CASSPSGGSTKNIQYF.

The rearrangement joins TRBV6-5 to TRBJ1-2; 11 bases fit TRBD1. Trimming removed 5 bases from V and 6 bases from J; junction bases left unmatched: 8. CDR1 MNHEY and CDR2 SVGAGI come from the germline V gene. CDR3 length: 15 residues. As DNA, the CDR3 is TGTGCCAGCAGTAGAGGGACAGGGGGTGGCGATGGCTACACCTTC. Translation gives CASSRGTGGGDGYTF.

This sequence joins TRBV5-4 and TRBJ2-5; the match to TRBD2 covers 13 bases. Unmatched junction bases numbered 4, after V lost 5 bases and J lost 3 bases. Germline V gene sequence: CDR1 SGHNT, CDR2 YYREEE (reference sequence). The CDR3 spans 15 residues. The CDR3 coding sequence is TGTGCCAGCAGACGACTAGCGGGGGGTGAAGAGACCCAGTACTTC. Translation gives CASRRLAGGEETQYF. Supplemented by reference TRBV5-4 and TRBJ2-5, the full variable domain reads ETGVTQSPTHLIKTRGQQVTLRCSSQSGHNTVSWYQQALGQGPQFIFQYYREEENGRGNFPPRFSGLQFPNYSSELNVNALELDDSALYLCASRRLAGGEETQYFGPGTRLLVL.

This clone was recorded once. This chain links TRBV7-3 with TRBJ2-7; possible D gene TRBD1, 6 bases. The V gene lost 1 base and the J gene lost 0 bases, with 10 bases spanning the gap. The CDR3 contains 15 residues. From germline, CDR1 is SGHTA and CDR2 FQGTGA. The CDR3 region is CASSLNPGDSYEQYF. The CDR3 DNA reads TGTGCCAGCAGCTTAAATCCAGGGGACTCCTACGAGCAGTACTTC.

The chain joins TRBV12-5 to TRBJ1-3; TRBD1 might be the D (6 bases). V was pared by 2 bases and J by 2 bases, with 10 bases between. Germline V gene lookup returns CDR1 LGHNT and CDR2 FRNRAP. This CDR3 spans 15 amino acids. The chain's CDR3 is CASGLTGQPGNTIYF. The CDR3 DNA reads as TGTGCTAGTGGTTTGACTGGACAGCCTGGAAACACCATATATTTT.

The genes are TRBV19 and TRBJ1-5; 7 nucleotides agree with TRBD1. CDR3 length equals 19 residues. Germline trimming cut 8 bases from V and 0 bases from J; bases unmatched to any gene: 19. CDR1 and CDR2 from the germline V gene are LNHDA and SQIVND (reference sequence). The CDR3 sequence is CASRITRRQGKYSNQPQHF. The CDR3 bases are TGTGCCAGTCGGATTACACGTCGACAGGGAAAATATAGCAATCAGCCCCAGCATTTT.

The gene calls are TRBV19 and TRBJ2-7, with D perhaps matching TRBD1 (5 bases). CDR1 is LNHDA and CDR2 is SQIVND in the germline V gene (reference sequence). The CDR3 loop spans 16 amino acids. Trimming removed 1 base from V and 3 bases from J, with 16 bases in between. The CDR3, as DNA: TGTGCCAGTAGTATAGGGTTCACCACAGGCTACTACGAGCAGTACTTC. It specifies CASSIGFTTGYYEQYF.

The rearrangement joins TRBV2 to TRBJ1-1; the match to TRBD1 covers 8 bases. Germline trimming cut 4 bases from V and 5 bases from J; bases unmatched to any gene: 3. Germline CDR1 SNHLY, CDR2 FYNNEI. The CDR3 is made up of 13 amino acids. Here the CDR3 reads CASSAGQGTEAFF. In DNA, the CDR3 is TGTGCCAGCAGTGCCGGACAGGGAACTGAAGCTTTCTTT.

This clone has just a few counts. The V call is TRBV29-1, the J call TRBJ1-1, with no clear D. Germline CDR1 SQVTM, CDR2 ANQGSEA. Trimming removed 7 bases at V and 0 bases at J, with 9 bases between. This CDR3 is built from 12 residues. The CDR3 sequence is CSGQVMNTEAFF. The CDR3 DNA is TGCAGCGGGCAAGTCATGAACACTGAAGCTTTCTTT.

The chain recombines TRBV12-3 or TRBV12-4 with TRBJ1-1; D unresolved. This CDR3 spans 13 amino acids. V lost 6 bases, J lost 5 bases, and 13 bases lay in between. The CDR3 spells CASSPQSMTEAFF. The CDR3 bases are TGTGCCAGCAGCCCTCAGTCGATGACTGAAGCTTTCTTT.

V gene TRBV10-3 combines with J gene TRBJ2-2; 12 nucleotides line up with TRBD2. In germline, CDR1 is ENHRY, CDR2 SYGVKD. Trimming removed 6 bases from V and 4 bases from J; junction bases left unmatched: 0. CDR3 length: 14 amino acids. The CDR3: CAIRTSGGTGELFF. The CDR3 nucleotides are TGTGCCATCAGGACTAGCGGGGGCACCGGGGAGCTGTTTTTT.

The chain is built from TRBV5-4 and TRBJ2-7, with 8 nucleotides matching TRBD2. The CDR3 spans 14 residues. With V trimmed by 4 bases and J by 6 bases, 9 bases remained unmatched. CDR1 and CDR2 (germline): SGHNT, YYREEE (reference sequence). CDR3 in amino acids: CASSPGLGWGEQYF. The CDR3 DNA reads TGTGCCAGCAGCCCGGGACTAGGATGGGGCGAGCAGTACTTC.

The CDR3 loop reads CASSQGLNYGYTF. CDR3 coding DNA: TGTGCCAGCAGCCAAGGGCTTAACTATGGCTACACCTTC. The chain couples TRBV14 to TRBJ1-2; D ambiguous. Per the germline V gene, CDR1 is SGHDN and CDR2 is FVKESK. V was trimmed by 1 base and J by 1 base, leaving 4 bases between them. CDR3 length: 13 amino acids.

V usage is TRBV19 and J usage is TRBJ1-1; D not certain. CDR3 length: 13 amino acids. Trimming pared 6 bases from V and 0 bases from J, leaving 8 bases between. The germline V gene has CDR1 LNHDA and CDR2 SQIVND (reference sequence). CDR3 amino acids: CASREGLNTEAFF. CDR3 DNA: TGTGCCAGTAGGGAGGGCTTGAACACTGAAGCTTTCTTT.

The chain uses TRBV19 and TRBJ1-3, with D possibly TRBD1 on 5 matching bases. Trimming took 4 bases from V and 3 from J, leaving 13 bases between them. Germline V gene data show CDR1 as LNHDA and CDR2 as SQIVND (reference sequence). CDR3 length: 15 residues. DNA of the CDR3: TGTGCCAGTAGTAGGGGCCGGGGGGATGGAAACACCATATATTTT. This codes for CASSRGRGDGNTIYF.

This rearrangement joins TRBV19 to TRBJ1-6; TRBD1 is a possible D gene (6 bases). The CDR3 consists of 14 residues. From germline, CDR1 is LNHDA and CDR2 SQIVND (reference sequence). The V end lost 9 bases, the J end lost 4 bases, and 13 bases lay between the germline ends. CDR3 region: CASQQGPYNSPLHF. Written as DNA, the CDR3 is TGTGCCAGCCAACAGGGTCCTTATAATTCACCCCTCCACTTT.

CDR3 in amino acids: CASSEDRQGRYYGYTF. CDR3 bases: TGTGCCAGCAGTGAAGACCGGCAGGGGCGCTACTATGGCTACACCTTC. V is TRBV2 and J is TRBJ1-2; D is perhaps TRBD1 (6 bases). Germline V gene lookup returns CDR1 SNHLY and CDR2 FYNNEI. This CDR3 comprises 16 residues. Trimming cost V 1 base and J 3 bases, with 15 bases left between them.

This clone is medium-sized (0.01 to 0.1%) within its sample. The chain has TRBV7-9 and TRBJ1-2, with 10 bases aligning to TRBD1. The CDR3 totals 15 residues. V shed 4 bases, J shed 5 bases, and the junction held 7 bases outside the gene matches. Germline lookup yields CDR1 SEHNR and CDR2 FQNEAQ (reference sequence). The CDR3 reads CASSSRDRGEYGYTF. In DNA, the CDR3 is TGTGCCAGCAGCTCCCGGGACAGGGGTGAATATGGCTACACCTTC.

The chain uses TRBV15 and TRBJ1-2; D is undetermined. V lost 9 bases and J 2 bases, leaving 10 bases between the germline ends. There are 12 residues in the CDR3. Looked up from germline, CDR1 is LNHNV and CDR2 is YYDKDF (reference sequence). The CDR3 nucleotides read TGTGCCACGTCCTCAGCGAACTATGGCTACACCTTC. This sequence encodes CATSSANYGYTF.